The text below deals with one TCR beta chain. Authors of the study amplified TCR beta CDR3 regions from RNA transcripts. The HTBI primer set was used in a first-round RT-PCR of the TCR CDR3. Using its own MiXCR run on the multiplex PCR reads, TCRdb lists one record per CDR3 protein. This sample yields about 300,000 distinct CDR3 sequences, of which around 20% are seen a single time; under 40% belongs to the top ten. This sample is part of a study of T cells in Graves' hyperthyroidism and ophthalmopathy. Ophthalmopathy cases met thresholds of Clinical Activity Score at least 3, NOSPECS grade at least 4 and duration under 3 months. Uncontrolled infection, other autoimmune disease, pregnancy and lactation each barred patients from inclusion. The germline CDR1 and CDR2 sequences are MNHNS and SASEGT. Trimming shortened V by 1 base and J by 0 bases, and 10 bases separated the two germline ends. The CDR3 runs to 16 residues.

The source of this sequence is a man over 45 with Graves' ophthalmopathy. The sequenced material came from blood. This chain uses TRBV6-1 with TRBJ1-3; D uncertain. The CDR3 DNA reads TGTGCCAGCAGTGAAGGGGGTCGGGGCTCTGGAAACACCATATATTTT. This encodes CASSEGGRGSGNTIYF.